This paragraph covers one T cell receptor (beta chain) sequence. The target antigen is unknown. Here immunoSEQ multiplex PCR was the method, and the copy in TCRdb shows in-frame clones only, minus some. The sample yields 70,000 to 75,000 clones, approximately 86% seen once. Patients had blood sampled at baseline and again on cycle 4 day 1 and cycle 7 day 1. This sample is drawn from a study of OX40 agonist ivuxolimab in advanced cancers. Study context: With ivuxolimab, an agonistic anti-OX40 (CD134) antibody, patients were treated. Patients receiving dose escalation had hepatocellular carcinoma, melanoma, renal cell or head and neck cancer.

Broader study findings: Among T cells, CD8+ cells averaged more expanded clones than CD4+ cells.

CDR1 and CDR2 (germline): SGHAT, FQDESV (reference sequence). The germline V and J ends were trimmed by 1 base and 6 bases, with 16 bases remaining between them. This CDR3 region has 15 residues. J is TRBJ2-7 and V is TRBV11-1; a possible D gene is TRBD1 (6 bases). Sequenced here: CD4+ or CD8+ T cells sorted from blood, sampled in a trial of the OX40 agonist ivuxolimab. The TCR comes from an adult with an advanced solid tumor such as melanoma, head and neck, liver or kidney cancer. For the CDR3, the DNA is TGTGCCAGCAGCTTAGGTCTTACAGGGATGGGCGAGCAGTACTTC. Its translation: CASSLGLTGMGEQYF.